This record looks at one TCR beta chain sequence and its context. This specimen comes from a study of cytomegalovirus exposure and HLA in healthy donors. The V segment lost 4 bases and the J segment 5 bases; nucleotides outside the gene matches: 4. Germline V CDR1 and CDR2: MNHNS, SASEGT. The CDR3 is 13 residues long. The PCR used 60 Vbeta and 13 Jbeta primers. Method: immunoSEQ multiplex PCR; TCRdb's copy keeps in-frame clones and lacks some. Of about 140,000 clones in the sample, around 65% were seen once. The V call is TRBV6-1, the J call TRBJ1-2, with 7 bases that match TRBD1. The specimen was PBMCs. The TCR was taken from a woman aged 55-69 years in good health and CMV-seronegative. The CDR3 protein is CASSVGQEYGYTF. The DNA of the CDR3 is TGTGCCAGCAGTGTCGGACAGGAGTATGGCTACACCTTC.